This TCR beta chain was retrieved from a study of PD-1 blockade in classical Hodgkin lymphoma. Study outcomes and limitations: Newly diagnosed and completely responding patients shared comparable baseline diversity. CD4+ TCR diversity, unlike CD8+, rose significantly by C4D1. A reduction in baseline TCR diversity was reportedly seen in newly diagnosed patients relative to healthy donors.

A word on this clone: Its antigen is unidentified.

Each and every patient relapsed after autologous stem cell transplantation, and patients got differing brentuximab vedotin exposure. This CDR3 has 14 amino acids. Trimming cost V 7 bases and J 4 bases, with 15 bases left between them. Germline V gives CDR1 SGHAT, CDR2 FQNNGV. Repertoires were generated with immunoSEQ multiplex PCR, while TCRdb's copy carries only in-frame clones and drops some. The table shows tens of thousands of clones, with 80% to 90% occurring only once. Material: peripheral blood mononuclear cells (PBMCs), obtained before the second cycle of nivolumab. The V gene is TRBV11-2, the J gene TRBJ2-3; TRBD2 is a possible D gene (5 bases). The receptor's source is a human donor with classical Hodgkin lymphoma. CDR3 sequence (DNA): TGTGCCAGCACCCCTTACCGAGGGCCAGATACGCAGTATTTT. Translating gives CASTPYRGPDTQYF.